These 7 T cell receptor beta chains came from one sample sequenced in a study of T-cell memory formation after mild COVID-19. TCRdb called the 5' RACE reads again in MiXCR, with one record for every CDR3 protein. The sample yields about 470,000 distinct CDR3 sequences, roughly 25% seen once. Material for sequencing was PBMCs or a T cell subset sorted from them (not recorded which). The receptors were gathered from an adult woman who had mild COVID-19 (a few samples of this study predate the infection). Cell type and time point are not known.

This clonotype appeared a few times. The CDR3 region has the DNA TGTGCCACCAGCAGAGTCGGACAGGCCGACACTGAAGCTTTCTTT. This sequence encodes CATSRVGQADTEAFF. The V call is TRBV15, the J call TRBJ1-1, with TRBD1 identical over 7 bases. The junction had 5 bases not matched to a gene; V was cut back by 1 base and J by 3 bases. This CDR3 has 15 amino acids. CDR1 is LNHNV, CDR2 YYDKDF, per germline (reference sequence).

This clonotype was detected a few times. The chain has TRBV10-3 and TRBJ2-7; D uncertain. V was clipped by 3 bases and J by 0 bases, with 6 bases between them. Germline CDR1 reads ENHRY; CDR2 reads SYGVKD. This CDR3 comprises 13 residues. The DNA for the CDR3 is TGTGCCATCAGTGATATTAACTCCTACGAGCAGTACTTC. It is translated as CAISDINSYEQYF.

This clonotype was found a few times. The J gene is TRBJ2-1, the V gene TRBV20-1; the D gene is possibly TRBD2 (7 bases). Deletions cut 6 bases from V and 4 bases from J, with 19 bases between. From germline, CDR1 is DFQATT and CDR2 SNEGSKA (reference sequence). CDR3 length: 15 residues. In nucleotides, the CDR3 is TGCAGTGCCCGCCTAGGGGGGGCCTCGTACAATGAGCAGTTCTTC. Translated, it gives CSARLGGASYNEQFF.

The chain has TRBV7-9 and TRBJ2-7; D may be TRBD1 (6 bases). Trimming left V 2 bases short and J 0 bases short, with 11 bases between. This CDR3 comprises 15 residues. The germline gives CDR1 SEHNR, CDR2 FQNEAQ (reference sequence). The CDR3 loop is CASSLSGDHSYEQYF. Written as DNA, the CDR3 is TGTGCCAGCAGCTTATCAGGGGACCACTCCTACGAGCAGTACTTC.

The V and J genes are TRBV5-1 and TRBJ2-3; possibly TRBD1 for D (6 bases). CDR3 length: 15 amino acids. Trimming removed 0 bases at V and 1 base at J, with 9 bases between. Germline V gene data show CDR1 as SGHRS and CDR2 as YFSETQ. As DNA, the CDR3 is TGCGCCAGCAGCTTGGAGGGACACCGCACAGATACGCAGTATTTT. This gives the protein CASSLEGHRTDTQYF.

The rearrangement uses TRBV24-1 and TRBJ2-2; D call uncertain. Germline V CDR1 and CDR2: KGHDR, SFDVKD. The CDR3 extends over 12 amino acids. V lost 6 bases to trimming and J lost 5 bases, with 6 bases between them. This chain's CDR3 is CATSLVTGELFF. The CDR3 nucleotides are TGTGCCACCAGTTTGGTAACCGGGGAGCTGTTTTTT.

The chain couples TRBV20-1 to TRBJ1-2; 12 positions agree with TRBD1. V gave up 2 bases and J gave up 4 bases; unmatched junction bases: 8. Per germline, CDR1 DFQATT and CDR2 SNEGSKA (reference sequence). The CDR3 totals 16 residues. The CDR3 bases are TGCAGTGCTAGACCGGGACAGGGGGCGAAGGTCTATGGCTACACCTTC. It specifies CSARPGQGAKVYGYTF.